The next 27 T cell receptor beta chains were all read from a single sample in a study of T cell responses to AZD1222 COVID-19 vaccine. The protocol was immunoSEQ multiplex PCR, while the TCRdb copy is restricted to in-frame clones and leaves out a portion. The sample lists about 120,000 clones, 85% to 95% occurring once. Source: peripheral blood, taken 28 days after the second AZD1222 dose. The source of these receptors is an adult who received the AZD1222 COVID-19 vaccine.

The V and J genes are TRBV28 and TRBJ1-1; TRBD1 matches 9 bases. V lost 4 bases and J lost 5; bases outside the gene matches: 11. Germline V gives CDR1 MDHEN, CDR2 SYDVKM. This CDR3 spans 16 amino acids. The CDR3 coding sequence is TGTGCCAGCAGTTGGGACAGGGTTGAGATAGGAACTGAAGCTTTCTTT. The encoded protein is CASSWDRVEIGTEAFF.

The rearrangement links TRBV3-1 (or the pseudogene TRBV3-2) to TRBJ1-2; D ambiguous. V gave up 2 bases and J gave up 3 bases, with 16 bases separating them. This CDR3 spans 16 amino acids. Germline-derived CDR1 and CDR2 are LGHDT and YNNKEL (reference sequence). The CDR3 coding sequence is TGTGCCAGCAGCCAAACCCCTCGGGGATCCGACTATGGCTACACCTTC. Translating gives CASSQTPRGSDYGYTF.

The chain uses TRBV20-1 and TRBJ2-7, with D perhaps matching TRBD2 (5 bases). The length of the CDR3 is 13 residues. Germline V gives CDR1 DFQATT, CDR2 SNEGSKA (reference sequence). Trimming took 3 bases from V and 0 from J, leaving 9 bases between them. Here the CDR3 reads CSASNGVSYEQYF. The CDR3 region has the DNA TGCAGTGCTAGTAACGGGGTCTCCTACGAGCAGTACTTC.

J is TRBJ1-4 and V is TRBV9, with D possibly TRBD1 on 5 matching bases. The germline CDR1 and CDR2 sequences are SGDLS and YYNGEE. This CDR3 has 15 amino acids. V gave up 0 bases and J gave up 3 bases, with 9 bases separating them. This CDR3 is CASSVAVGANEKLFF. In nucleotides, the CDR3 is TGTGCCAGCAGCGTAGCTGTAGGGGCTAATGAAAAACTGTTTTTT.

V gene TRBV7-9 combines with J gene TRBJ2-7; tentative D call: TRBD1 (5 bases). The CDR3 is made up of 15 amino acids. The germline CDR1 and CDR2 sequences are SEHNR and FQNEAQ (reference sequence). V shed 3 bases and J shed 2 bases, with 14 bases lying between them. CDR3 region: CASSLGGAGAYEQYF. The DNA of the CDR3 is TGTGCCAGCAGCTTGGGTGGGGCCGGTGCCTACGAGCAGTACTTC.

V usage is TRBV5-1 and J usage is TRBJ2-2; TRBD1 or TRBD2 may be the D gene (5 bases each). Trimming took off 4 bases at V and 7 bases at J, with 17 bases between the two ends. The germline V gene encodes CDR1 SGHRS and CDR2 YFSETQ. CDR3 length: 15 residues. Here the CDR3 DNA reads TGCGCCAGCAGCATGGTCCCGGGGCCGGGCGGGGAGCTGTTTTTT. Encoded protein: CASSMVPGPGGELFF.

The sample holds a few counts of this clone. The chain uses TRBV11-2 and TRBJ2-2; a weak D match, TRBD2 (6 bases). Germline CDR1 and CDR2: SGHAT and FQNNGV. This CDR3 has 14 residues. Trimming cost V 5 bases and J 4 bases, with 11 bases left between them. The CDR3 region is CASSGDSPTGELFF. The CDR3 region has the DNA TGTGCCAGCAGCGGGGACTCGCCCACCGGGGAGCTGTTTTTT.

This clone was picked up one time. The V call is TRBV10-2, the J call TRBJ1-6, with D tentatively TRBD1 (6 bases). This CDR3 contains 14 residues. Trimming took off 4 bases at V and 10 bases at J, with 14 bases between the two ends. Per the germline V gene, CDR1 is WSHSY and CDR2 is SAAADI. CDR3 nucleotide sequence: TGCGCCAGCAGTGGGCAGGGGATGGGGTCACCCCTCCACTTT. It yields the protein CASSGQGMGSPLHF.

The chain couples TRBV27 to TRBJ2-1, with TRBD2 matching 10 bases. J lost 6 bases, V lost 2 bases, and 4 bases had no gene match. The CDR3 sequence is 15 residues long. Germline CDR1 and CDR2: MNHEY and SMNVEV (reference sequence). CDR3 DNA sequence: TGTGCCAGCAGTTTAATGGCTAGCGGGAGCAATGAGCAGTTCTTC. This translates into CASSLMASGSNEQFF.

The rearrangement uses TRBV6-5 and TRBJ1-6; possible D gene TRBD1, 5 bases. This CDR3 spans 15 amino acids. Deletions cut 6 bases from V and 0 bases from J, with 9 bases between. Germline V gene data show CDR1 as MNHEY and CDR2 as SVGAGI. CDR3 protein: CASRSGSSYNSPLHF. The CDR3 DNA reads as TGTGCCAGCAGATCAGGGAGCTCCTATAATTCACCCCTCCACTTT.

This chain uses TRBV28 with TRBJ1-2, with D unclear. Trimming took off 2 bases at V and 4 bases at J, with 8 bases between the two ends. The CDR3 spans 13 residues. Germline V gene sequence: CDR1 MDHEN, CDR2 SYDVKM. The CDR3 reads CASSLRGPYGYTF. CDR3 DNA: TGTGCCAGCAGTTTACGGGGTCCCTATGGCTACACCTTC.

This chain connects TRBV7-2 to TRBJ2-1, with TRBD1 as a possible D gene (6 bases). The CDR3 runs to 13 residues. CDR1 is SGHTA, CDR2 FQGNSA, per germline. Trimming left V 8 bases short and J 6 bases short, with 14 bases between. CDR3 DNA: TGTGCCAGCGGGGTGGGGGCCCTCAATGAGCAGTTCTTC. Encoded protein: CASGVGALNEQFF.

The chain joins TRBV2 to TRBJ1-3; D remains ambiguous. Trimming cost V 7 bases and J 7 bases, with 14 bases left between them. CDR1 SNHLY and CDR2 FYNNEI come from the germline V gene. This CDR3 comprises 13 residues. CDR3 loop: CASTPGPANTIYF. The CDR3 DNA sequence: TGTGCCAGCACTCCCGGCCCCGCCAACACCATATATTTT.

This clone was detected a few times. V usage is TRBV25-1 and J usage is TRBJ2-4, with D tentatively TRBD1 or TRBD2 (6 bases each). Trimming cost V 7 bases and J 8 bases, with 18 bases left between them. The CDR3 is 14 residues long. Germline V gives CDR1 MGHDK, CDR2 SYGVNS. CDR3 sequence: CASKGGPLGDIQYF. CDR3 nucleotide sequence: TGTGCCAGCAAGGGGGGCCCCCTGGGAGACATTCAGTACTTC.

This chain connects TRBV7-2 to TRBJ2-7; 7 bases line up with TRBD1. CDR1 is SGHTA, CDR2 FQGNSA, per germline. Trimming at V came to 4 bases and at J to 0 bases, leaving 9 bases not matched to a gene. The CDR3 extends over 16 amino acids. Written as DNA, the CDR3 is TGTGCCAGCAGCTCGAGAACCCGGGACAGCTCCTACGAGCAGTACTTC. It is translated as CASSSRTRDSSYEQYF.

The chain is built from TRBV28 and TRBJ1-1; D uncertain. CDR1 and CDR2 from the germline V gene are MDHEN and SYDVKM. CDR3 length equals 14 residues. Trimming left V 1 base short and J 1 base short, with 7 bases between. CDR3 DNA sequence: TGTGCCAGCAGTTTATTGTCGGCGAACACTGAAGCTTTCTTT. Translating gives CASSLLSANTEAFF.

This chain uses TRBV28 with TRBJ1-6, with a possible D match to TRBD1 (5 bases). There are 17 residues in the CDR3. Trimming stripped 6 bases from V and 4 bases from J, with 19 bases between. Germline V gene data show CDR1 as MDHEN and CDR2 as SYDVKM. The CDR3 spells CASSQETRGLYNSPLHF. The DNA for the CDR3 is TGTGCCAGCAGCCAAGAGACTAGGGGTCTATATAATTCACCCCTCCACTTT.

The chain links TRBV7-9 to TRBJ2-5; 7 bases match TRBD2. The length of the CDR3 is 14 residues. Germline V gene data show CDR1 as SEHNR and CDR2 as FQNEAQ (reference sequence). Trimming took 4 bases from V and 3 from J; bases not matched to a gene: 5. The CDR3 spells CASSSSGTKETQYF. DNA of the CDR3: TGTGCCAGCAGCTCTAGCGGAACTAAAGAGACCCAGTACTTC. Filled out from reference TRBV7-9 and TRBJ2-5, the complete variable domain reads DTGVSQNPRHKITKRGQNVTFRCDPISEHNRLYWYRQTLGQGPEFLTYFQNEAQLEKSRLLSDRFSAERPKGSFSTLEIQRTEQGDSAMYLCASSSSGTKETQYFGPGTRLLVL.

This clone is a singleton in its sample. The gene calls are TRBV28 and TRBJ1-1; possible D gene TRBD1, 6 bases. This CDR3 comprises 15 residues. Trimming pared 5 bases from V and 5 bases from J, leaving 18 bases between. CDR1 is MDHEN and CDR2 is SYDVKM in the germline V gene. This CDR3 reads CASSPPTPGDTEAFF. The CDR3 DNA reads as TGTGCCAGCAGTCCCCCTACTCCAGGGGATACTGAAGCTTTCTTT.

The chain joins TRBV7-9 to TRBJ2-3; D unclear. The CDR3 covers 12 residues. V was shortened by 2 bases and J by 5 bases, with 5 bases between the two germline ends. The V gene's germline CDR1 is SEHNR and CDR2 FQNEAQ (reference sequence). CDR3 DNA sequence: TGTGCCAGCAGCTTATATCAAGATACGCAGTATTTT. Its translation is CASSLYQDTQYF. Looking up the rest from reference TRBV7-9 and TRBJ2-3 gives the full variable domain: DTGVSQNPRHKITKRGQNVTFRCDPISEHNRLYWYRQTLGQGPEFLTYFQNEAQLEKSRLLSDRFSAERPKGSFSTLEIQRTEQGDSAMYLCASSLYQDTQYFGPGTRLTVL.

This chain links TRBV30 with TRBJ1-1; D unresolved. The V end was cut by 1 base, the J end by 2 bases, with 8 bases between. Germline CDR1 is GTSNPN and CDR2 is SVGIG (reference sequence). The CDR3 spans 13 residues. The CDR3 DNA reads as TGTGCCTGGAGTGGTGGAGCAAACACTGAAGCTTTCTTT. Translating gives CAWSGGANTEAFF.

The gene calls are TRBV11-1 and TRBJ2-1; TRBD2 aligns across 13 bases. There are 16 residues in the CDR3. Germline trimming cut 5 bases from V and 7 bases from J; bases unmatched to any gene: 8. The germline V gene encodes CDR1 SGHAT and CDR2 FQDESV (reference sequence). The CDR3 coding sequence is TGTGCCAGCAGCGAAAGACTAGCGGGAGGTTCAAATGAGCAGTTCTTC. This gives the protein CASSERLAGGSNEQFF.

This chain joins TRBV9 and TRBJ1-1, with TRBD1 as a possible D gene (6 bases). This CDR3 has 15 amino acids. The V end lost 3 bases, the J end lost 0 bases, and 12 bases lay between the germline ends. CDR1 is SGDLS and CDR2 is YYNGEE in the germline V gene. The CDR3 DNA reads TGTGCCAGCAGCGCTGAGGGGGTTATGAACACTGAAGCTTTCTTT. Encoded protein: CASSAEGVMNTEAFF.

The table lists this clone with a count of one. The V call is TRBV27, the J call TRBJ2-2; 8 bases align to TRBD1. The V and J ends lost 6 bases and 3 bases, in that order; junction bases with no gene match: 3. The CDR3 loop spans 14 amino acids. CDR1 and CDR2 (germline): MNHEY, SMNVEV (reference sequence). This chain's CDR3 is CASRRTGYTGELFF. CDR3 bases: TGTGCCAGCAGGCGGACAGGGTACACCGGGGAGCTGTTTTTT.

The CDR3 sequence: CAWNRNNQPQHF. DNA of the CDR3: TGTGCCTGGAACCGGAACAATCAGCCCCAGCATTTT. The genes are TRBV30 and TRBJ1-5, with D uncertain. Per germline, CDR1 GTSNPN and CDR2 SVGIG (reference sequence). V was shortened by 4 bases and J by 3 bases, with 7 bases between the two germline ends. This CDR3 contains 12 residues.

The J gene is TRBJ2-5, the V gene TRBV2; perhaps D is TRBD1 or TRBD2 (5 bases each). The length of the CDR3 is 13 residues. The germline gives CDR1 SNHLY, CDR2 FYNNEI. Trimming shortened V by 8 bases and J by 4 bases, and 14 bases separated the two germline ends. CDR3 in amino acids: CASGGRLRETQYF. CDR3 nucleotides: TGTGCCAGCGGGGGAAGACTACGAGAGACCCAGTACTTC. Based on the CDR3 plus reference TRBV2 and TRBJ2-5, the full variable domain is EPEVTQTPSHQVTQMGQEVILRCVPISNHLYFYWYRQILGQKVEFLVSFYNNEISEKSEIFDDQFSVERPDGSNFTLKIRSTKLEDSAMYFCASGGRLRETQYFGPGTRLLVL.

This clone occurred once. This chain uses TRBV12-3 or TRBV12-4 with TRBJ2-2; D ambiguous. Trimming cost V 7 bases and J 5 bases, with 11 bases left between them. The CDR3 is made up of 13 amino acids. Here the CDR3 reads CASTPELTGELFF. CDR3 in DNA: TGTGCCAGCACCCCGGAGTTGACCGGGGAGCTGTTTTTT.